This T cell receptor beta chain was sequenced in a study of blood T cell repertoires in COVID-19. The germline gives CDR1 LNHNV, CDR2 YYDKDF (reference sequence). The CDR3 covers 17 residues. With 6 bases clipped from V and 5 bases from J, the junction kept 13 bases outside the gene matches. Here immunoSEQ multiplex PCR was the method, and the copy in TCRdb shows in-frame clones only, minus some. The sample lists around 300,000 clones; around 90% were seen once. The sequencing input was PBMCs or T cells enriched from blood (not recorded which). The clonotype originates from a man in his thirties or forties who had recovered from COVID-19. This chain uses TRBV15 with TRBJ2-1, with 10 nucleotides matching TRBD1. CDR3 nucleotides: TGTGCCACCAGGGAGGCAGGGACAGGGGCTCCTAACAATGAGCAGTTCTTC. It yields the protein CATREAGTGAPNNEQFF.